The 24 T cell receptor beta chains below come from one sample, sequenced in a study of T cells in Graves' hyperthyroidism and ophthalmopathy. Amplified TCR beta CDR3 regions derived from RNA transcripts. The TCR CDR3 first-round RT-PCR relied on the HTBI primer set. One entry per CDR3 protein, called by TCRdb with MiXCR from the multiplex PCR reads. This repertoire shows about 280,000 distinct CDR3 sequences, under 30% found once; its top ten account for approximately 30%. Sequencing was carried out using blood. The receptors shown here come from a man aged 40-49 years with Graves' hyperthyroidism that later progressed to Graves' ophthalmopathy.

This clonotype was detected many times. The V and J genes are TRBV9 and TRBJ2-1, with 10 positions matching TRBD2. The CDR3 runs 16 residues. Trimming removed 1 base from V and 2 bases from J; junction bases left unmatched: 3. Germline V CDR1 and CDR2: SGDLS, YYNGEE. CDR3 sequence reads: CASSVLGLAAYNEQFF. The DNA of the CDR3 is TGTGCCAGCAGCGTACTCGGACTAGCGGCCTACAATGAGCAGTTCTTC.

This clonotype was found many times. The chain carries TRBV15 and TRBJ1-6; no firm D call. V lost 0 bases to trimming and J lost 0 bases, with 9 bases between them. This CDR3 has 17 residues. Germline lookup yields CDR1 LNHNV and CDR2 YYDKDF (reference sequence). The CDR3: CATSREVGSSYNSPLHF. CDR3 bases: TGTGCCACCAGCAGAGAGGTGGGAAGCTCCTATAATTCACCCCTCCACTTT. Drawing the rest from reference TRBV15 and TRBJ1-6, the complete variable domain is DAMVIQNPRYQVTQFGKPVTLSCSQTLNHNVMYWYQQKSSQAPKLLFHYYDKDFNNEADTPDNFQSRRPNTSFCFLDIRSPGLGDTAMYLCATSREVGSSYNSPLHFGNGTRLTVT.

This clonotype was seen only a few times. The genes are TRBV20-1 and TRBJ1-5; 8 bases match TRBD1. J was trimmed by 9 bases and V by 3 bases; bases with no gene match: 10. Germline CDR1 DFQATT, CDR2 SNEGSKA (reference sequence). The CDR3 loop spans 14 amino acids. The CDR3 region is CSASLPGGGRPQHF. The CDR3 DNA follows: TGCAGTGCTAGCCTTCCAGGGGGCGGAAGGCCCCAGCATTTT.

This clonotype occurred many times. The chain carries TRBV20-1 and TRBJ2-5; 7 bases agree with TRBD1. The CDR3 is 12 amino acids. Looked up from germline, CDR1 is DFQATT and CDR2 is SNEGSKA (reference sequence). Unmatched junction bases numbered 3, after V lost 6 bases and J lost 2 bases. CDR3 DNA sequence: TGCAGTGCCAGGGACAGTCAAGAGACCCAGTACTTC. Amino acids: CSARDSQETQYF.

Concerning this clonotype itself: This may stem from a read error, because a much larger clone lies one nucleotide away. This sequence joins TRBV20-1 and TRBJ1-1, with D hard to call. This CDR3 contains 14 residues. Trimming took 5 bases from V and 4 from J, leaving 17 bases between them. Germline-derived CDR1 and CDR2 are DFQATT and SNEGSKA (reference sequence). CDR3 region: CSAPGRGGVTEAFF. The CDR3 coding sequence is TGCAGTGCTCCTGGACGGGGAGGTGTCACTGAAGCTTTCTTT.

This clonotype was seen at least ten times. The chain recombines TRBV14 with TRBJ1-5, with D perhaps matching TRBD1 (6 bases). Trimming stripped 0 bases from V and 1 base from J, with 10 bases between. This CDR3 is built from 16 residues. Germline V CDR1 and CDR2: SGHDN, FVKESK. This CDR3 is CASSQEEGVSNQPQHF. In DNA form, the CDR3 reads TGTGCCAGCAGCCAAGAAGAGGGGGTGAGCAATCAGCCCCAGCATTTT.

This clonotype has a count of ten or more. The chain links TRBV6-5 to TRBJ2-2, with D hard to call. The CDR3 has 13 residues. V was shortened by 3 bases and J by 5 bases, with 7 bases between the two germline ends. The germline V gene has CDR1 MNHEY and CDR2 SVGAGI. This CDR3 reads CASSYWRTGELFF. The CDR3, as DNA: TGTGCCAGCAGTTATTGGAGAACCGGGGAGCTGTTTTTT.

This clonotype was detected many times. This chain uses TRBV7-9 with TRBJ1-1; a possible D gene is TRBD1 (6 bases). Trimming removed 7 bases from V and 7 bases from J, with 16 bases in between. The CDR3 length is 13 residues. The germline V gene has CDR1 SEHNR and CDR2 FQNEAQ (reference sequence). Written as DNA, the CDR3 is TGTGCCAGCACCAGAACAGGGTTAGATGAAGCTTTCTTT. The encoded protein is CASTRTGLDEAFF.

This clonotype appeared many times. V and J are TRBV11-1 and TRBJ2-5; D call uncertain. CDR3 size: 13 residues. Per germline, CDR1 SGHAT and CDR2 FQDESV (reference sequence). Trimming shortened V by 4 bases and J by 5 bases, and 11 bases separated the two germline ends. The DNA for the CDR3 is TGTGCCAGCAGCTCAAACATCCTGGAGACCCAGTACTTC. This translates into CASSSNILETQYF.

The chain links TRBV11-2 to TRBJ1-2, with no clear D. Looked up from germline, CDR1 is SGHAT and CDR2 is FQNNGV. Trimming took off 0 bases at V and 3 bases at J, with 14 bases between the two ends. The CDR3 is made up of 16 amino acids. The CDR3 sequence is CASSLDGGGKDYGYTF. DNA of the CDR3: TGTGCCAGCAGCTTAGATGGTGGAGGCAAGGACTATGGCTACACCTTC.

This clonotype was seen more than once but under ten times. The chain has TRBV6-1 and TRBJ1-2, with 10 bases lining up with TRBD1. Germline loops: CDR1 MNHNS, CDR2 SASEGT. The length of the CDR3 is 14 residues. V lost 10 bases and J lost 6; bases outside the gene matches: 11. The chain's CDR3 is CAILRQGAFDGYTF. The CDR3 DNA sequence: TGTGCCATCTTAAGACAGGGGGCTTTTGATGGCTACACCTTC.

The V and J genes are TRBV5-1 and TRBJ1-2, with D hard to call. Between the trimmed V and J ends, which lost 0 bases and 8 bases, there was a span of 14 bases. CDR1 SGHRS and CDR2 YFSETQ come from the germline V gene. The CDR3 loop spans 14 amino acids. The CDR3 here is CASSLAGSSRGYTF. Written as DNA, the CDR3 is TGCGCCAGCAGCTTGGCCGGGTCTTCTCGGGGCTACACCTTC.

The genes are TRBV6-5 and TRBJ2-2, with TRBD1 as a possible D gene (6 bases). Trimming cost V 2 bases and J 1 base, with 14 bases left between them. Germline V lookup: CDR1 MNHEY, CDR2 SVGAGI. The CDR3 has 17 residues. CDR3 amino acids: CASSYGLRGKNTGELFF. CDR3 DNA: TGTGCCAGCAGTTACGGCCTCAGGGGAAAGAACACCGGGGAGCTGTTTTTT.

The rearrangement links TRBV27 to TRBJ1-5; the match to TRBD1 covers 7 bases. With 5 bases clipped from V and 10 bases from J, the junction kept 20 bases outside the gene matches. This CDR3 region has 17 residues. Germline V gene data show CDR1 as MNHEY and CDR2 as SMNVEV (reference sequence). The CDR3 region is CASSRTGTARGKTPQHF. CDR3 in DNA: TGTGCCAGCAGTCGGACGGGGACAGCGAGAGGGAAAACCCCCCAGCATTTT.

Ten or more counts support this clonotype. The V and J genes are TRBV5-6 and TRBJ2-7; no reliable D call. The germline gives CDR1 SGHDT, CDR2 YYEEEE. The CDR3 has 13 amino acids. The ends were cut back, 1 base at V and 3 bases at J, with 8 bases in the middle. The CDR3 reads CASSLPFIYEQYF. CDR3 sequence (DNA): TGTGCCAGCAGCTTGCCCTTTATCTACGAGCAGTACTTC.

This clonotype showed up just once. This chain uses TRBV12-3 or TRBV12-4 with TRBJ2-7; TRBD2 agrees at 10 bases. With 1 base clipped from V and 5 bases from J, the junction kept 8 bases outside the gene matches. The CDR3 has 16 amino acids. The CDR3 here is CASSLGLAGESHEQYF. Written as DNA, the CDR3 is TGTGCCAGCAGTTTAGGGCTAGCGGGAGAGAGTCACGAGCAGTACTTC.

This clonotype was observed many times. The chain combines TRBV5-1 with TRBJ1-3, with D unclear. Germline values: CDR1 SGHRS, CDR2 YFSETQ. V was cut by 3 bases and J by 0 bases, with 13 bases left in between. The CDR3 is made up of 16 amino acids. The CDR3 protein is CASSSGGRNSGNTIYF. Here the CDR3 DNA reads TGCGCCAGCAGCTCCGGAGGGCGGAACTCTGGAAACACCATATATTTT.

This clonotype was found many times. The rearrangement joins TRBV27 to TRBJ1-2; TRBD1 matches at 10 bases. The V and J ends lost 2 bases and 4 bases, in that order; junction bases with no gene match: 1. The CDR3 loop spans 14 amino acids. The germline V gene has CDR1 MNHEY and CDR2 SMNVEV (reference sequence). The CDR3 is CASSLDRGLYGYTF. CDR3 DNA sequence: TGTGCCAGCAGTTTAGACAGGGGGCTCTATGGCTACACCTTC.

Ten or more counts support this clonotype. V usage is TRBV27 and J usage is TRBJ2-7; tentative D call: TRBD2 (5 bases). In germline, CDR1 is MNHEY, CDR2 SMNVEV (reference sequence). The CDR3 is 14 residues long. V lost 2 bases and J 2 bases, leaving 10 bases between the germline ends. CDR3 bases: TGTGCCAGCAGTTTAACTAGGTCCCCCTACGAGCAGTACTTC. Its translation: CASSLTRSPYEQYF.

This clonotype was observed many times. The chain combines TRBV28 with TRBJ2-2, with D possibly being TRBD1 (5 bases). This CDR3 has 16 residues. Per germline, CDR1 MDHEN and CDR2 SYDVKM. The V end lost 3 bases, the J end lost 1 base, and 12 bases lay between the germline ends. CDR3 bases: TGTGCCAGCAGTTTGGCTAAAACAGGGAACACCGGGGAGCTGTTTTTT. Translating gives CASSLAKTGNTGELFF.

This clonotype has ten or more counts. This chain joins TRBV7-9 and TRBJ2-5, with 9 bases fitting TRBD2. Germline CDR1 reads SEHNR; CDR2 reads FQNEAQ (reference sequence). The ends lost 6 bases at V and 5 bases at J; junction bases unmatched: 4. The CDR3 spans 13 residues. This chain's CDR3 is CASRVAGVETQYF. The CDR3 DNA reads as TGTGCCAGCAGGGTAGCGGGAGTTGAGACCCAGTACTTC.

This clonotype was counted ten times or more. The V gene is TRBV6-5, the J gene TRBJ2-4, with no clear D. Germline V gives CDR1 MNHEY, CDR2 SVGAGI. Deletions cut 1 base from V and 0 bases from J, with 13 bases between. There are 17 residues in the CDR3. The CDR3 here is CASSYFAQTGAKNIQYF. The CDR3, as DNA: TGTGCCAGCAGTTACTTCGCACAAACGGGAGCCAAAAACATTCAGTACTTC.

This clonotype showed up many times. The chain combines TRBV2 with TRBJ1-2, with D maybe TRBD1 (6 bases). The V gene lost 4 bases and the J gene lost 2 bases, with 11 bases spanning the gap. Per the germline V gene, CDR1 is SNHLY and CDR2 is FYNNEI. The CDR3 loop spans 14 amino acids. The CDR3 here is CASSVGGRNYGYTF. In nucleotides, the CDR3 is TGTGCCAGCAGTGTAGGGGGACGCAACTATGGCTACACCTTC.

The sample holds many counts of this clonotype. This chain joins TRBV6-5 and TRBJ1-5; 8 bases agree with TRBD1. V gave up 5 bases and J gave up 5 bases; unmatched junction bases: 8. This CDR3 region has 15 residues. The germline V gene has CDR1 MNHEY and CDR2 SVGAGI. Written as DNA, the CDR3 is TGTGCCAGCAGTCCAGGACAGGGTTTAGATCAGCCCCAGCATTTT. The encoded protein is CASSPGQGLDQPQHF.